These T cell receptor beta chains were read from a single sample in a study of T cell responses to AZD1222 COVID-19 vaccine. Only in-frame clones appear in the TCRdb table, and some are missing; sequencing was by immunoSEQ multiplex PCR. The data contain about 78,000 clones, under 90% of them singletons. The sequences come from peripheral blood, collected 28 days after the second AZD1222 dose. Receptors originate from an adult who received the AZD1222 COVID-19 vaccine. The CDR3 runs from the conserved cysteine through the conserved F or W. D genes are given only for firm matches. Where a row states a size, it is once, few, many or the class of an expanded clone; other rows omit it.

>TRBJ1-2|NA|NA|TRBV7-9
TGTGCCAGCAGCTTTGAGGTCCGACCTCGCAGGCAGATAACCTTC
CASSFEVRPRRQITF
>TRBJ2-5|TRBD2|NA|TRBV3-1/TRBV3-2
TGTGCCAGCAGCCGAGGACTAGCGGGTGGAGAGACCCAGTACTTC
CASSRGLAGGETQYF
>TRBJ2-7|TRBD1|NA|TRBV19
TGTGCCAGTAGGGGACAGGGAGTTCCTTACGAGCAGTACTTC
CASRGQGVPYEQYF
>TRBJ2-1|NA|NA|TRBV19
TGTGCCAGTAGCCGCACAAGGGGTTACGAAGCCTCCAATGAGCAGTTCTTC
CASSRTRGYEASNEQFF
>TRBJ1-1|NA|NA|TRBV3-1/TRBV3-2
TGTGCCAGCAGCCTTCGGACAAGGACAGAAGCTTTCTTT
CASSLRTRTEAFF
>TRBJ1-4|TRBD1|NA|TRBV10-3
TGTGCCATCAGTGATATACAGGGGGCATCCAGAATTCTGTTTTTT
CAISDIQGASRILFF
>TRBJ1-2|NA|NA|TRBV28
TGTGCCAGCAGTCCAAACTCTGTCTCGTATGGCTACACCTTC
CASSPNSVSYGYTF
>TRBJ1-2|NA|NA|TRBV12-3/TRBV12-4
TGTGCCAGCAGTTTAGGGGGTAACTATGGCTACACCTTC
CASSLGGNYGYTF
>TRBJ2-3|TRBD2|NA|TRBV6-4
TGTGCCAGCAGTGACTCTTTAGCGGGACCCCCAGATACGCAGTATTTT
CASSDSLAGPPDTQYF
>TRBJ1-2|NA|NA|TRBV7-8
TGTGCCAGCAGCTCGAGGGGAGGGGATGGCTACACCTTC
CASSSRGGDGYTF
>TRBJ2-4|TRBD1|once|TRBV5-5
TGTGCCAGCAGCTTGGCCTCAATCCGGGACAGGGGAATGATTCAGTACTTC
CASSLASIRDRGMIQYF
>TRBJ2-7|NA|once|TRBV4-1
TGCGCCAGCAGCCCGAGGCAGGGGAAGGGCTCCTACGAGCAGTACTTC
CASSPRQGKGSYEQYF
>TRBJ1-5|NA|NA|TRBV7-9
TGTGCCAGCAGCTTACCAGGCGACAATCAGCCCCAGCATTTT
CASSLPGDNQPQHF
>TRBJ2-4|NA|NA|TRBV6-2/TRBV6-3
TGTGCCAGCAGTTCTATAAGGGTTCCCAAAAACATTCAGTACTTC
CASSSIRVPKNIQYF
>TRBJ2-6|NA|NA|TRBV7-9
TGTGCCAGCAGCCCCCTGGGGAGCTCTGGGGCCAACGTCCTGACTTTC
CASSPLGSSGANVLTF
>TRBJ2-7|TRBD1|NA|TRBV19
TGTGCCAGTAGTATCCAGGACAGGGGATCGTACGAGCAGTACTTC
CASSIQDRGSYEQYF
>TRBJ1-1|TRBD1|NA|TRBV10-3
TGTGCCATCAGAGAAGACAGGGGACTGAACACTGAAGCTTTCTTT
CAIREDRGLNTEAFF
>TRBJ2-5|NA|NA|TRBV7-3
TGTGCCAGCAGCTTAAGTGGGGGCCGGGAGACCCAGTACTTC
CASSLSGGRETQYF
>TRBJ2-3|NA|NA|TRBV5-1
TGCGCCAGCAGCTTGGGAGGGGGGGCAGATACGCAGTATTTT
CASSLGGGADTQYF
>TRBJ2-5|TRBD2|NA|TRBV7-2
TGTGCCAGCAGCTTTAGACGGGGGGGACGGGAGACCCAGTACTTC
CASSFRRGGRETQYF
>TRBJ2-7|TRBD2|NA|TRBV10-3
TGTGCCATCAGATCGACTAGCGGGGGAAGCGAGCAGTACTTC
CAIRSTSGGSEQYF
>TRBJ1-1|NA|NA|TRBV5-1
TGCGCCAGCAGCATCGCGGTGGGCCTTGAAGCTTTCTTT
CASSIAVGLEAFF
>TRBJ2-7|NA|NA|TRBV7-9
TGTGCCAGCAGCCAGACACTCAACGAGCAGTACTTC
CASSQTLNEQYF
>TRBJ1-1|TRBD1|NA|TRBV19
TGTGCCAGTAGTCCAACAGGGACAGTGAAGTTGTACACTGAAGCTTTCTTT
CASSPTGTVKLYTEAFF
>TRBJ2-7|NA|NA|TRBV9
TGTGCCAGCAGCGTAGGGTTCAACATCGCCTACGAGCAGTACTTC
CASSVGFNIAYEQYF
>TRBJ1-4|NA|NA|TRBV5-1
TGCGCCAGCGGCCTTGGCGGGACGGTCAATGAAAAACTGTTTTTT
CASGLGGTVNEKLFF
>TRBJ1-6|TRBD1|NA|TRBV27
TGTGCCAGCAGTTCCTCCGGGACAGGGGACTCACCCCTCCACTTT
CASSSSGTGDSPLHF
>TRBJ2-1|NA|NA|TRBV3-1/TRBV3-2
TGTGCCAGCAGCCAACGAGATGGAGATGAGCAGTTCTTC
CASSQRDGDEQFF
>TRBJ2-1|TRBD1|NA|TRBV28
TGTGCCAGCAGTTACTCCGGACAGGGATCCTACAATGAGCAGTTCTTC
CASSYSGQGSYNEQFF
>TRBJ1-2|NA|NA|TRBV24-1
TGTGCCACCAGTGATACAGGGTTTCAGGGTGGCTACACCTTC
CATSDTGFQGGYTF
>TRBJ2-5|TRBD1|NA|TRBV6-5
TGTGCCAGCAGTTTGGGGACAGAAGAGACCCAGTACTTC
CASSLGTEETQYF
>TRBJ1-6|NA|NA|TRBV18
TGTGCCAGCTCAAGGAAGGCGGGAGGGGATTCACCCCTCCACTTT
CASSRKAGGDSPLHF
>TRBJ1-2|TRBD1|NA|TRBV12-3/TRBV12-4
TGTGCCAGCAACCAGGACAGGGCTGGGGGCTACACCTTC
CASNQDRAGGYTF
>TRBJ2-7|TRBD1|NA|TRBV6-6
TGTGCCAGCAAAACTTCCGGGACAGCCTCCTACGAGCAGTACTTC
CASKTSGTASYEQYF
>TRBJ2-2|NA|NA|TRBV7-9
TGTGCCAGCAGCTTACCCGGACGGACCCAAAACACCGGGGAGCTGTTTTTT
CASSLPGRTQNTGELFF
>TRBJ1-2|TRBD1|NA|TRBV7-8
TGTGCCAGCAGCTATACAGGGGGCGCGATCGAGGGCTACACCTTC
CASSYTGGAIEGYTF
>TRBJ2-1|NA|once|TRBV19
TGTGCCAGTAGTATCCGGGCAGAGCAGTTCTTC
CASSIRAEQFF
>TRBJ1-1|NA|NA|TRBV28
TGTGCCAGCAGTTTATTCCGGGGGGGATTTGAAGCTTTCTTT
CASSLFRGGFEAFF
>TRBJ1-5|NA|NA|TRBV24-1
TGTGCCACCAGGGACAGCGGGAGCAATCAGCCCCAGCATTTT
CATRDSGSNQPQHF
>TRBJ2-7|TRBD1|NA|TRBV7-9
TGTGCCAGCAGCCGGGACAGCTCCTACGAGCAGTACTTC
CASSRDSSYEQYF
>TRBJ2-1|NA|NA|TRBV9
TGTGCCAGCAGCGTCGCCAATGAGCAGTTCTTC
CASSVANEQFF
>TRBJ1-6|NA|NA|TRBV7-9
TGTGCCAGCAGCTTAATGTGGGGTAATTCACCCCTCCACTTT
CASSLMWGNSPLHF
>TRBJ2-3|TRBD2|few|TRBV11-2
TGTGCCAGCAGCTGGCGGGGGGGACTAGCGGGAAGCACAGATACGCAGTATTTT
CASSWRGGLAGSTDTQYF
>TRBJ2-1|TRBD1|NA|TRBV5-1
TGCGCCAGCAGCGCCGGGACAGGGGAATTGAATGAGCAGTTCTTC
CASSAGTGELNEQFF
>TRBJ2-7|NA|few|TRBV7-2
TGTGCCAGCAGCTTAGCGAATACCTACGAGCAGTACTTC
CASSLANTYEQYF
>TRBJ1-5|NA|once|TRBV9
TGTGCCAGCAGCGTAGGCGGGCAGCCCCAGCATTTT
CASSVGGQPQHF
>TRBJ1-6|TRBD1|NA|TRBV5-4
TGTGCCAGCAGCCCTCAGGGGGTACGGAGTTCACCCCTCCACTTT
CASSPQGVRSSPLHF
>TRBJ2-6|NA|NA|TRBV5-1
TGCGCCAGCAGCCCGGGCTCGAGCTCTGGGGCCAACGTCCTGACTTTC
CASSPGSSSGANVLTF
>TRBJ1-1|TRBD1|NA|TRBV5-6
TGTGCCAGCAGCCCGGGGACAGCCCACACTGAAGCTTTCTTT
CASSPGTAHTEAFF